A single sample is the source of the 8 T cell receptor beta chains below, sequenced in a study of lymphopenia after photon versus proton radiotherapy. Sequenced by immunoSEQ multiplex PCR; TCRdb stores in-frame clones only, minus some. The top ten hold over 20% of the sample, which has some 44,000 clones, about 85% seen once. Sequences were derived from peripheral blood, sampled from a patient treated with proton-based radiotherapy. Receptor source: a woman in her seventies with pancreatic cancer.

This clone was picked up one time. The chain joins TRBV7-9 to TRBJ2-3; 8 nucleotides agree with TRBD1. The CDR3 length is 13 residues. V gave up 5 bases and J gave up 9 bases; unmatched junction bases: 7. Germline V gene lookup returns CDR1 SEHNR and CDR2 FQNEAQ (reference sequence). Written as DNA, the CDR3 is TGTGCCAGCAGCCCAACGACAGGGGACACGCAGTATTTT. It translates to CASSPTTGDTQYF.

V and J are TRBV6-5 and TRBJ1-1, with D hard to call. CDR1 is MNHEY and CDR2 is SVGAGI in the germline V gene. Trimming took off 7 bases at V and 5 bases at J, with 14 bases between the two ends. The CDR3 is made up of 13 amino acids. CDR3 amino acids: CASIPSVGTEAFF. The CDR3 bases are TGTGCCAGCATTCCTTCTGTGGGAACTGAAGCTTTCTTT.

This clone was detected only once. V usage is TRBV29-1 and J usage is TRBJ2-7; TRBD1 matches at 8 bases. J lost 2 bases, V lost 5 bases, and 2 bases had no gene match. The CDR3 covers 12 residues. The germline V gene encodes CDR1 SQVTM and CDR2 ANQGSEA. CDR3 residues: CSVQQGAYEQYF. The DNA of the CDR3 is TGCAGCGTTCAACAGGGGGCCTACGAGCAGTACTTC.

The chain joins TRBV5-1 to TRBJ2-7; D is possibly TRBD1 or TRBD2 (5 bases each). V was trimmed by 3 bases and J by 2 bases, leaving 15 bases between them. Germline V CDR1 and CDR2: SGHRS, YFSETQ. The CDR3 has 15 residues. The CDR3 here is CASSSTRDRTYEQYF. The CDR3 coding sequence is TGCGCCAGCAGCTCCACCAGGGACCGCACCTACGAGCAGTACTTC. The full variable domain, with the rest looked up from reference TRBV5-1 and TRBJ2-7, is KAGVTQTPRYLIKTRGQQVTLSCSPISGHRSVSWYQQTPGQGLQFLFEYFSETQRNKGNFPGRFSGRQFSNSRSEMNVSTLELGDSALYLCASSSTRDRTYEQYFGPGTRLTVT.

The chain is built from TRBV28 and TRBJ1-1, with TRBD1 matching over 7 bases. This CDR3 has 15 amino acids. Germline CDR1 is MDHEN and CDR2 is SYDVKM. V lost 4 bases to trimming and J lost 4 bases; unmatched junction nucleotides: 9. The CDR3 reads CASSSPRGAGTEAFF. CDR3 sequence (DNA): TGTGCCAGCAGTTCGCCCAGGGGGGCGGGCACTGAAGCTTTCTTT.

The chain uses TRBV19 and TRBJ2-3; no clear D gene. Trimming took off 3 bases at V and 6 bases at J, with 16 bases between the two ends. CDR3 size: 15 residues. The germline CDR1 and CDR2 sequences are LNHDA and SQIVND (reference sequence). The DNA for the CDR3 is TGTGCCAGTAGTATGGGGAAAGGTTCTGTGGATACGCAGTATTTT. Residues: CASSMGKGSVDTQYF.

The chain recombines TRBV13 with TRBJ1-6; D possibly corresponds to TRBD1 (5 bases). Germline CDR1 is PRHDT and CDR2 is FYEKMQ (reference sequence). The CDR3 is 16 amino acids. Between the trimmed V and J ends, which lost 5 bases and 1 base, there was a span of 12 bases. The CDR3 spells CASSDSGTSYNSPLHF. Written as DNA, the CDR3 is TGTGCCAGCAGCGATTCCGGGACGTCCTATAATTCACCCCTCCACTTT.

This clone qualifies as medium-sized. The rearrangement links TRBV11-2 to TRBJ1-4, with 8 bases that match TRBD1. V gave up 3 bases and J gave up 0 bases; unmatched junction bases: 9. The CDR3 covers 18 residues. The V gene's germline CDR1 is SGHAT and CDR2 FQNNGV. The CDR3 sequence is CASSLRTGTGSTNEKLFF. In nucleotides, the CDR3 is TGTGCCAGCAGCTTGCGGACCGGGACAGGCTCAACTAATGAAAAACTGTTTTTT.